This T cell receptor beta chain was recorded in a study of shared clonotypes between healthy human individuals. Replicate PCRs run on sorted subsets employed 200 ng DNA, roughly 30,000 T cell genomes. TCRdb's copy holds only in-frame clones and misses some; the assay was immunoSEQ multiplex PCR. Seen here are over 800,000 clones, 92% observed once, and the top ten hold 20% to 30%. Naive CD8 populations comprised CD45RO-negative cells positively selected for CCR7, excluding terminally differentiated effector memory CD45RA+ cells. V was trimmed by 1 base and J by 5 bases, leaving 14 bases between them. From germline, CDR1 is LNHNV and CDR2 YYDKDF (reference sequence). This CDR3 spans 15 amino acids.

Sequences were obtained from naive CD8+ T cells sorted from blood. The TCR comes from a man aged 30-40 years in good health. The chain combines TRBV15 with TRBJ1-2; D not certain. The CDR3 region has the DNA TGTGCCACCAGCAGAGTAGAGGTCACCGCTTATGGCTACACCTTC. The encoded protein is CATSRVEVTAYGYTF.